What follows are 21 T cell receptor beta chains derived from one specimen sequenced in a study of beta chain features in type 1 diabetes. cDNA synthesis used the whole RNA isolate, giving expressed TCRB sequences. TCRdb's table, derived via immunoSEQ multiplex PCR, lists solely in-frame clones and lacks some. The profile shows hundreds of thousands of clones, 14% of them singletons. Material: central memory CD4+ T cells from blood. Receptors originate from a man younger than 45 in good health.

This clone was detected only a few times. The CDR3 DNA is TGTGCCAGCAGCCTTCCCGAGAGTAGGACTAGTCATCCCGAGCAGTACGTC. Protein: CASSLPESRTSHPEQYV. The V and J genes are TRBV21-1 and TRBJ2-7; the table calls TRBD2, which could not be checked here. TRBV21-1 is tagged as a pseudogene. This CDR3 comprises 17 residues.

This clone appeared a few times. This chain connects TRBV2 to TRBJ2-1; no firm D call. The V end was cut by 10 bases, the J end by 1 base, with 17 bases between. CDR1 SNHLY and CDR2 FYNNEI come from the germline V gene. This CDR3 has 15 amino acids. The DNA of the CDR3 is TGTGCCATCACGACGCCCAATATGTCCTACAATGAGCAGTTCTTC. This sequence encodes CAITTPNMSYNEQFF.

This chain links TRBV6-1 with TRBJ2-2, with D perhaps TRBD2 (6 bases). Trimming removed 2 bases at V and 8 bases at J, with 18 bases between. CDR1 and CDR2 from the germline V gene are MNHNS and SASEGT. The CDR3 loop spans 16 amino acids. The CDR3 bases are TGTGCCAGCAGTGAACGGGCACCCGGGGGATTAGGGGAGCTGTTTTTT. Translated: CASSERAPGGLGELFF.

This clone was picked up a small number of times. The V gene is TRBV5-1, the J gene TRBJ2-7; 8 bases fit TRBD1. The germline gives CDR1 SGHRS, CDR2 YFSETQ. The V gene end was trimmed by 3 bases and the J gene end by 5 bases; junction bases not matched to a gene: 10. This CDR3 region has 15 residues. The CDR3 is CASSSRPGQGDEQYF. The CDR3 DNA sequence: TGCGCCAGCAGCTCCCGTCCCGGACAGGGTGACGAGCAGTACTTC.

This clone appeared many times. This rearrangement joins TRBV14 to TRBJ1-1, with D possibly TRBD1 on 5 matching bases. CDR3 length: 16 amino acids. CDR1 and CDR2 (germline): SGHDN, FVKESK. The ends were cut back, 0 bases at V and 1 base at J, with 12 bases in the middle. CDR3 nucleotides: TGTGCCAGCAGCCAAGATCAGGGAGTCTGGAACACTGAAGCTTTCTTT. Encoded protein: CASSQDQGVWNTEAFF.

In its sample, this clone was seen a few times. CDR3 in DNA: TGCGCCAGCAGCCAAGAGGGACGAGTTCTCGATGGCTACACCTTC. It specifies CASSQEGRVLDGYTF. This chain connects TRBV4-1 to TRBJ1-2, with D perhaps matching TRBD1 (5 bases). The CDR3 sequence is 15 residues long. Trimming pared 0 bases from V and 6 bases from J, leaving 14 bases between. The V gene's germline CDR1 is MGHRA and CDR2 YSYEKL.

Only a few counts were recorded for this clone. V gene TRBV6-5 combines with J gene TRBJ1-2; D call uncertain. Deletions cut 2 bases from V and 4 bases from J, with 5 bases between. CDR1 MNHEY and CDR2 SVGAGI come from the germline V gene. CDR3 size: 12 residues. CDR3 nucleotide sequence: TGTGCCAGCAGTTACACCCTCTATGGCTACACCTTC. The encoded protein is CASSYTLYGYTF.

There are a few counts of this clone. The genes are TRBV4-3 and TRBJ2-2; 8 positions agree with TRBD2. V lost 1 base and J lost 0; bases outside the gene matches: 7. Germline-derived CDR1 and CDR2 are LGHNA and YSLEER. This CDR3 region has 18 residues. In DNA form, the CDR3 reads TGCGCCAGCAGCCAAGGACAGACTAGCGTTACGAACACCGGGGAGCTGTTTTTT. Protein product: CASSQGQTSVTNTGELFF.

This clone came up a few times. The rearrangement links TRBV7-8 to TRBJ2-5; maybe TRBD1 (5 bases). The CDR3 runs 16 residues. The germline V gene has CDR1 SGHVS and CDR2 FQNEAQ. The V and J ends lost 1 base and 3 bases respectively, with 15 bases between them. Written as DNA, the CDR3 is TGTGCCAGCAGCTTAGGGGGCCTTTCTTCTAAAGAGACCCAGTACTTC. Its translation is CASSLGGLSSKETQYF.

This CDR3 reads CAISESSGGIYNEQFF. The CDR3 nucleotides are TGTGCCATCAGTGAGTCTAGCGGGGGCATCTACAATGAGCAGTTCTTC. This chain uses TRBV10-3 with TRBJ2-1; 9 nucleotides align to TRBD2. This CDR3 comprises 16 residues. CDR1 and CDR2 from the germline V gene are ENHRY and SYGVKD. The V and J ends lost 0 bases and 3 bases, in that order; junction bases with no gene match: 3.

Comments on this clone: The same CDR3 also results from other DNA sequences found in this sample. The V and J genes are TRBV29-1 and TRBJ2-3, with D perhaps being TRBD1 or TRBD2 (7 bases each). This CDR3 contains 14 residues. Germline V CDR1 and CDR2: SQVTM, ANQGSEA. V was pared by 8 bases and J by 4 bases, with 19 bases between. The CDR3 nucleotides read TGCAGCTCGCGGGGCAGGGGGGGTCCAGATACGCAGTATTTT. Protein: CSSRGRGGPDTQYF.

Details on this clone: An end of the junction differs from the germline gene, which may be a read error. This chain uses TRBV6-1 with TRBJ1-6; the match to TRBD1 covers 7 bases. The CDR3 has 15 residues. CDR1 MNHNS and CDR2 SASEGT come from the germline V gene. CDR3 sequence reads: CAISEKGQSNSPLHF. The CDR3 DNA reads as TGTGCCATCAGTGAGAAGGGACAGAGTAATTCACCCCTCCACTTT.

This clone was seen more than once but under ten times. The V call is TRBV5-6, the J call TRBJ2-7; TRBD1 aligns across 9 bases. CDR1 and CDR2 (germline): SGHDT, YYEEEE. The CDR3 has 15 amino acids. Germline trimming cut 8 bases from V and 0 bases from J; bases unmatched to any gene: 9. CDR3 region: CASHRRTGVSYEQYF. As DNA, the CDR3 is TGTGCCAGTCACCGGCGGACAGGGGTCTCCTACGAGCAGTACTTC. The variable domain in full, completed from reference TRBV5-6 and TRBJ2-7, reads DAGVTQSPTHLIKTRGQQVTLRCSPKSGHDTVSWYQQALGQGPQFIFQYYEEEERQRGNFPDRFSGHQFPNYSSELNVNALLLGDSALYLCASHRRTGVSYEQYFGPGTRLTVT.

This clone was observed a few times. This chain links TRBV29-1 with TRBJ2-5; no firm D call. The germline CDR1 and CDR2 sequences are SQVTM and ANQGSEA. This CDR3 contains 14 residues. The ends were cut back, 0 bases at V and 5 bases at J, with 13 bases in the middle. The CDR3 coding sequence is TGCAGCGTTGAAGATCTGAAGGGTTTCGAGACCCAGTACTTC. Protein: CSVEDLKGFETQYF.

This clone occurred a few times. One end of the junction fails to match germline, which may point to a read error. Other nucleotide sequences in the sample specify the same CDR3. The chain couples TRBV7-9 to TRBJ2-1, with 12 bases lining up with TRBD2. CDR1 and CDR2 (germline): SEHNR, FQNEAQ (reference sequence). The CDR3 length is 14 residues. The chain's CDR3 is CASSLAGGYNEQFF. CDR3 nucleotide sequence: TGTGCCAGCAGCCTAGCGGGGGGGTACAATGAGCAGTTCTTC.

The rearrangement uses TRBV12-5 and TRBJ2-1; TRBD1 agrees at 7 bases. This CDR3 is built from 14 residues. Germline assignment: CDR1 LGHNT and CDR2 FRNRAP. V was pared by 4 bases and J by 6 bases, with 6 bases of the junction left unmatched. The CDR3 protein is CASGSPGQINEQFF. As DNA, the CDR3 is TGTGCTAGTGGTTCCCCGGGACAGATCAATGAGCAGTTCTTC.

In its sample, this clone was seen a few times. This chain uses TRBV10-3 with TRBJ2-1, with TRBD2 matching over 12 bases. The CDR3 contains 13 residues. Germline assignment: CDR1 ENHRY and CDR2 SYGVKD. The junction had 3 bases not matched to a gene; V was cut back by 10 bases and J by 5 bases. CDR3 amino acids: CATGLAGNNEQFF. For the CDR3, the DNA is TGTGCCACCGGACTAGCGGGGAACAATGAGCAGTTCTTC.

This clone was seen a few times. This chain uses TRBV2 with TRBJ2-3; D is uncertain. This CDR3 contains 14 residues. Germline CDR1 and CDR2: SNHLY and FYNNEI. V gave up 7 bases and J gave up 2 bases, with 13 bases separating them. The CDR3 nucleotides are TGTGCCAGCAAGCGAACCGGCCCCACAGATACGCAGTATTTT. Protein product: CASKRTGPTDTQYF.

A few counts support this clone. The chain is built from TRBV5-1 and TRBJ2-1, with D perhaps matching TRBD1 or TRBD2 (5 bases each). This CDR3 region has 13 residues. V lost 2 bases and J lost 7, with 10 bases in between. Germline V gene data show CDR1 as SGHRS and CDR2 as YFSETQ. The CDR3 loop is CASSFGGGNEQFF. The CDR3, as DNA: TGCGCCAGCAGCTTTGGGGGTGGGAATGAGCAGTTCTTC.

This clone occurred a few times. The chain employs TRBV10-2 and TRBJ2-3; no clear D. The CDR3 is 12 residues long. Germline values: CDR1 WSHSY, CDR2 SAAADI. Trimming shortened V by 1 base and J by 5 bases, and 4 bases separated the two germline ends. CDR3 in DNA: TGCGCCAGCAGTGAGTTTGGAGATACGCAGTATTTT. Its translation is CASSEFGDTQYF.

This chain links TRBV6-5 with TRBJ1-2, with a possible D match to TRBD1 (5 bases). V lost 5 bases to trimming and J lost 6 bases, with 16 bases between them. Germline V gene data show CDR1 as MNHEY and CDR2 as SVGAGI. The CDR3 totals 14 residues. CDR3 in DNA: TGTGCCAGCAGTGAAGTGGCAGGGAAGGATGGCTACACCTTC. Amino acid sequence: CASSEVAGKDGYTF.